Described below is a single T cell receptor (beta chain) sequence and its context. What it binds is unknown. TCRdb keeps only in-frame clones here, not all; method: immunoSEQ multiplex PCR. The sample has roughly 180,000 clones; approximately 89% are singletons. These data come from a study of T cell responses to AZD1222 COVID-19 vaccine. Study conclusions and caveats: Regions 160-218 and 743-854 held dominance among vaccine-associated CD4 TCRs, which spanned spike. The number of AZD1222 recipients seropositive at baseline was only 5 to 7. Donors in the cohort were predominantly white British and more often female, and clonal diversity was possibly underestimated. Spike-specific TCRs gained breadth and depth after people received two AZD1222 doses.

Trimming shortened V by 2 bases and J by 11 bases, and 14 bases separated the two germline ends. The CDR3 contains 14 residues. Per the germline V gene, CDR1 is SGHRS and CDR2 is YFSETQ. The chain carries TRBV5-1 and TRBJ2-6; D ambiguous. The sequence was obtained from an adult who received the AZD1222 COVID-19 vaccine. The sequencing here drew on peripheral blood, taken 28 days after the second AZD1222 dose. As DNA, the CDR3 is TGCGCCAGCAGCTTAGACAAAGCAGAGGACGTCCTGACTTTC. Protein sequence: CASSLDKAEDVLTF.